These 4 T cell receptor beta chains share one sample of origin, sequenced in a study of T cells in Graves' hyperthyroidism and ophthalmopathy. Using RNA transcripts as the source, TCR beta CDR3 regions were amplified. The HTBI primer set drove a first-round RT-PCR of the TCR CDR3. TCRdb reprocessed the multiplex PCR reads via MiXCR and lists one record per CDR3 protein. The sample includes 210,000 or so distinct CDR3 sequences, 15% to 20% of them seen just once. Sequencing input: blood. Receptors were obtained from a man aged 50 to 60 with Graves' hyperthyroidism.

This clonotype appeared many times. V gene TRBV12-3 or TRBV12-4 combines with J gene TRBJ2-5; TRBD1 matches at 8 bases. The length of the CDR3 is 14 residues. The ends lost 2 bases at V and 2 bases at J; junction bases unmatched: 1. The CDR3 sequence: CASSLRQGQETQYF. As DNA, the CDR3 is TGTGCCAGCAGTTTAAGACAGGGGCAAGAGACCCAGTACTTC.

This clonotype has at least ten counts. This chain connects TRBV11-3 to TRBJ1-6, with a tentative D call TRBD1 (5 bases). The CDR3 is 15 residues long. Germline loops: CDR1 SGHNT, CDR2 YENEEA. Trimming removed 4 bases at V and 7 bases at J, with 14 bases between. CDR3 in DNA: TGTGCCAGCAGCTCTGCCGGGACGGAAAATTCACCCCTCCACTTT. Amino acid sequence: CASSSAGTENSPLHF.

This clonotype occurred a few times. The chain employs TRBV4-1 and TRBJ1-2; 8 bases fit TRBD1. CDR1 and CDR2 from the germline V gene are MGHRA and YSYEKL. Losses at the gene ends were 3 bases for V and 8 bases for J; bases not matched to a gene: 8. CDR3 length: 14 residues. CDR3 loop: CASSQAGQGGGYTF. CDR3 DNA: TGCGCCAGCAGCCAGGCCGGACAGGGTGGAGGCTACACCTTC.

This clonotype was observed at least ten times. This chain connects TRBV3-1 to TRBJ2-3, with no clear D. Germline assignment: CDR1 LGHDT and CDR2 YNNKEL (reference sequence). Trimming pared 2 bases from V and 3 bases from J, leaving 0 bases between. This CDR3 has 11 residues. CDR3 residues: CASSQTDTQYF. The CDR3 nucleotides read TGTGCCAGCAGCCAAACAGATACGCAGTATTTT.